What follows describes a single TCR beta chain. The target antigen is unknown. The CDR3 runs to 14 residues. Germline V CDR1 and CDR2: SEHNR, FQNEAQ (reference sequence). Germline trimming cut 2 bases from V and 14 bases from J; bases unmatched to any gene: 10. These data belong to a study of shared clonotypes between healthy human individuals. Study information: There were three CD4 naive, three CD4 memory, two CD8 naive and one CD8 memory plates per donor.

The repertoire was sequenced with immunoSEQ multiplex PCR; TCRdb's copy has only in-frame clones and lacks some. This sample yields hundreds of thousands of clones, of which roughly 98% are seen a single time; approximately 0.3% belongs to the top ten. General study findings and limits: The study found roughly 5% of naive CD4 clonotypes shared across four donors. Clonotypes shared by all four donors outscored non-shared clonotypes in generation probability. Sampling included only blood; tissue repertoires likely differ.

The naive CD8 population came from CD45RO-negative cells selected for CCR7, without terminally differentiated effector memory CD45RA+ cells. This TCR was recovered from a young man in good health. The chain uses TRBV7-9 and TRBJ2-3; 10 positions agree with TRBD2. Input material: naive CD8+ T cells sorted from blood. CDR3 nucleotide sequence: TGTGCCAGCAGCTTAAAGGGGAGCGGGAGGGGTCTGTATTTT. Amino acid sequence: CASSLKGSGRGLYF.